Below, 5 T cell receptor beta chains from the same sample are listed, as sequenced in a study of cytomegalovirus exposure and HLA in healthy donors. Amplification used 60 Vbeta primers and 13 Jbeta primers. TCRdb keeps only in-frame clones here, not all; method: immunoSEQ multiplex PCR. The sample yields under 60,000 clones, approximately 77% seen once. Sequencing was carried out using PBMCs. The receptor set was obtained from a woman aged 40 to 49 in good health and CMV-seropositive.

This sequence joins TRBV4-1 and TRBJ1-5; 8 nucleotides align to TRBD1. Germline V gene data show CDR1 as MGHRA and CDR2 as YSYEKL. V lost 4 bases, J lost 2 bases, and 4 bases stayed unmatched. The CDR3 is 15 residues long. CDR3 amino acids: CASSPQDRGNQPQHF. The CDR3 coding sequence is TGCGCCAGCAGCCCACAGGACAGGGGCAATCAGCCCCAGCATTTT.

This clone was detected only a few times. The chain combines TRBV4-1 with TRBJ2-1; TRBD2 might be the D (5 bases). The CDR3 sequence is 13 residues long. With 0 bases removed from V and 10 bases from J, the gap between germline ends came to 10 bases. CDR1 and CDR2 from the germline V gene are MGHRA and YSYEKL. This CDR3 is CASSQDAGREQFF. CDR3 nucleotides: TGCGCCAGCAGCCAAGACGCGGGTCGGGAGCAGTTCTTC.

V is TRBV5-1 and J is TRBJ2-1; D is unresolved. The CDR3 has 14 amino acids. CDR1 and CDR2 from the germline V gene are SGHRS and YFSETQ. The V gene lost 0 bases and the J gene lost 9 bases, with 13 bases spanning the gap. CDR3 sequence (DNA): TGCGCCAGCAGCTTGGTGGCTAGTTACGGTGAGCAGTTCTTC. Translation gives CASSLVASYGEQFF.

This chain uses TRBV19 with TRBJ2-3; tentatively, D is TRBD2 (5 bases). V was clipped by 3 bases and J by 5 bases, with 12 bases between them. The CDR3 sequence is 14 residues long. Germline V gene sequence: CDR1 LNHDA, CDR2 SQIVND (reference sequence). CDR3 sequence reads: CASSMSGVGDTQYF. CDR3 DNA: TGTGCCAGTAGTATGTCCGGGGTCGGAGATACGCAGTATTTT.

The chain links TRBV7-9 to TRBJ2-5; 8 bases match TRBD1. The trim removed 4 bases at V and 4 bases at J, leaving 11 bases unmatched. The CDR3 spans 16 residues. Germline V gene data show CDR1 as SEHNR and CDR2 as FQNEAQ (reference sequence). CDR3 sequence: CASSWGTGGYLETQYF. As DNA, the CDR3 is TGTGCCAGCAGCTGGGGGACAGGTGGCTACCTAGAGACCCAGTACTTC.